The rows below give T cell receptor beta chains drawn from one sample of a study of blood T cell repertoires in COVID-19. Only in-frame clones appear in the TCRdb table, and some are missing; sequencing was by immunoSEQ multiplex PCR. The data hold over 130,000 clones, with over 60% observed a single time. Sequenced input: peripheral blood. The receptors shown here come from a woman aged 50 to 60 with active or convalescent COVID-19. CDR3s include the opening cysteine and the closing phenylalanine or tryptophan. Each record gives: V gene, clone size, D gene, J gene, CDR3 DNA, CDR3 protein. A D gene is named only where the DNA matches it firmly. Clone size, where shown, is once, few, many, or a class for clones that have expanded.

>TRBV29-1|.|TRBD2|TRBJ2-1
TGCAGCGCTCGGGGGGGAGGGCTAGCGGGAGGTGGTGAGCAGTTCTTC
CSARGGGLAGGGEQFF
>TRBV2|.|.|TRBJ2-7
TGTGCCAGCAGTGATATGGAGGGTTCCTACGAGCAGTACTTC
CASSDMEGSYEQYF
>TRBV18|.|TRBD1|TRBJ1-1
TGTGCCAGCTCACCGCGGTCACAGGGGTGGGTCGACACTGAAGCTTTCTTT
CASSPRSQGWVDTEAFF
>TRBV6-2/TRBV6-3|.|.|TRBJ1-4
TGTGCCAGCAGTTACTCGGGGCAGGGGCAGAGAAAACTGTTTTTT
CASSYSGQGQRKLFF
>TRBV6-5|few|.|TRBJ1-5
TGTGCCAGCAGTTACGGGGGGGGAAGTCAGCCCCAGCATTTT
CASSYGGGSQPQHF
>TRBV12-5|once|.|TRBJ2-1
TGTGCTAGTGGTTTTGCCAGTAACAATGAGCAGTTCTTC
CASGFASNNEQFF
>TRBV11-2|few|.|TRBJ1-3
TGTGCCAGCAGCTTAAGGTTAGGAGTCTCTGGAAACACCATATATTTT
CASSLRLGVSGNTIYF
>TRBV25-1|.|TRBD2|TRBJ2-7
TGTGCCAGCAGTGACCGAGCGGGATCGTCCTACGAGCAGTACTTC
CASSDRAGSSYEQYF
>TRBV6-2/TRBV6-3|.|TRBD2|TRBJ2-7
TGTGCCAGCAGTCCCCAAGCGGGGACCTACGAGCAGTACTTC
CASSPQAGTYEQYF
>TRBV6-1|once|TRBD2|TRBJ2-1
TGTGCCAGCAGTGTCCGACTAGCGGGGGGGCTAGATGAGCAGTTCTTC
CASSVRLAGGLDEQFF
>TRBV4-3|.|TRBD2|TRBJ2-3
TGCGCCAGCAGCCAGGGGACTAGCGTACGGGATACGCAGTATTTT
CASSQGTSVRDTQYF
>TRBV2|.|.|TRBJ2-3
TGTGCCAGCAGTCCAGCGAGGGGGGGTAGCACAGATACGCAGTATTTT
CASSPARGGSTDTQYF
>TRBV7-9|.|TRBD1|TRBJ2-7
TGTGCCAGCAGCCAAACCTCCGGGACAGGGCTAGGAGAGCAGTACTTC
CASSQTSGTGLGEQYF
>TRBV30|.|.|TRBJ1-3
TGTGCGTTGGACACTGGAAACACCATATATTTT
CALDTGNTIYF
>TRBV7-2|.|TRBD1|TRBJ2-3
TGTGCCAGCAGTACCCGGGACAGGGACACAGATACGCAGTATTTT
CASSTRDRDTDTQYF
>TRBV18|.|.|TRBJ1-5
TGTGCCAGCTCAGCCGACAGAAATCAGCCCCAGCATTTT
CASSADRNQPQHF
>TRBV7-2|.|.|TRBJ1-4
TGTGCCAGCAGCTTGGCCGGGGTTCGGGAAAAACTGTTTTTT
CASSLAGVREKLFF
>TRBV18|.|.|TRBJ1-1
TGTGCCAGCTCCTACGGGACAACTTTTGAAGCTTTCTTT
CASSYGTTFEAFF
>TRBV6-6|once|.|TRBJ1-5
TGTGCCAGCAGTTACAGGGGGAATCAGCCCCAGCATTTT
CASSYRGNQPQHF
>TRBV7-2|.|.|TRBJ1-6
TGTGCCAGCAGTCCAGGGTCGGGCCATAATAATTCACCCCTCCACTTT
CASSPGSGHNNSPLHF
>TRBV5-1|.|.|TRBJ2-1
TGCGCCAGCAGCGTGGACCGAGATGGGCAGTTCTTC
CASSVDRDGQFF
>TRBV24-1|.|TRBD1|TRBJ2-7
TGTGCCACCAGTGGGGGGACAGGGGGAGGCTACGAGCAGTACTTC
CATSGGTGGGYEQYF
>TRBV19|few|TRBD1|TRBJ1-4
TGTGCCAGTAGTATCGTTCCCCGGGACAGGGCAACTAATGAAAAACTGTTTTTT
CASSIVPRDRATNEKLFF
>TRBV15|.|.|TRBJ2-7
TGTGCCACCAGCGTTTCGTCCTACGAGCAGTACTTC
CATSVSSYEQYF
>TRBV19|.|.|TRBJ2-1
TGTGCCACTGCTCTCGGGGGTTCCTACAATGAGCAGTTCTTC
CATALGGSYNEQFF
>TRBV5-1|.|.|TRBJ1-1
TGCGCCAGCAGCTTGCAGGGTCAAAACACTGAAGCTTTCTTT
CASSLQGQNTEAFF
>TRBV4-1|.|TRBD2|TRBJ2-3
TGCGCCAGCAGCCAAGATAATCCCAGCGGGGGGTCAGATACGCAGTATTTT
CASSQDNPSGGSDTQYF
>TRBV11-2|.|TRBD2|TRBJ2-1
TGTGCCAGCAGCCGACTAGCGGGGGGACTTGAGCAGTTCTTC
CASSRLAGGLEQFF
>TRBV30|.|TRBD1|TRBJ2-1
TGTGCCTGGAGTGAGGGACAGAGCTCCTACAATGAGCAGTTCTTC
CAWSEGQSSYNEQFF